The rows below give T cell receptor beta chains drawn from one sample of a study of regulatory T cells in long-lasting Graves disease. TCRdb re-derived calls from the multiplex PCR reads in MiXCR, one entry per CDR3 protein. The table records 440,000 or so distinct CDR3 sequences, over 15% of them present only once. These same records also appear under a second study, on T cells in Graves' hyperthyroidism and ophthalmopathy.

The sample here was peripheral blood mononuclear cells (PBMCs), taken at new diagnosis, from a patient treated with antithyroid drugs. Every receptor here comes from a woman in her thirties with Graves disease. CDR3s include the opening cysteine and the closing phenylalanine or tryptophan. A D gene is named only where the DNA matches it firmly. The size of a clone is reported for some rows only, either as once, few or many, or as a class for expanded clones.

V gene: TRBV20-1
clone size: many
J gene: TRBJ2-1
D gene: TRBD2
CDR3 protein: CSASKGLPSEGQFF
CDR3 DNA: TGCAGTGCTAGTAAGGGACTACCGTCGGAAGGACAGTTCTTC

V gene: TRBV12-3/TRBV12-4
clone size: few
J gene: TRBJ2-2
D gene: TRBD1
CDR3 protein: CASSYGQGQRNTGELFF
CDR3 DNA: TGTGCCAGCAGTTACGGACAGGGCCAGCGTAACACCGGGGAGCTGTTTTTT

V gene: TRBV2
clone size: many
J gene: TRBJ1-5
D gene: .
CDR3 protein: CASSVPADSNQPQHF
CDR3 DNA: TGTGCCAGCAGTGTACCGGCGGATAGCAATCAGCCCCAGCATTTT

V gene: TRBV6-2/TRBV6-3
clone size: many
J gene: TRBJ1-2
D gene: .
CDR3 protein: CASSYSGKIGYTF
CDR3 DNA: TGTGCCAGCAGTTACTCAGGCAAAATTGGCTACACCTTC

V gene: TRBV11-2
clone size: few
J gene: TRBJ2-3
D gene: .
CDR3 protein: CASTPTGASTDTQYF
CDR3 DNA: TGTGCCAGCACCCCCACGGGGGCGAGCACAGATACGCAGTATTTT

V gene: TRBV7-8
clone size: .
J gene: TRBJ2-5
D gene: TRBD1
CDR3 protein: CASSLFETGETQYF
CDR3 DNA: TGTGCCAGCAGCTTATTCGAGACAGGGGAGACCCAGTACTTC

V gene: TRBV28
clone size: many
J gene: TRBJ2-3
D gene: .
CDR3 protein: CAVGGAHTDTQYF
CDR3 DNA: TGTGCCGTAGGCGGCGCCCACACAGATACGCAGTATTTT

V gene: TRBV6-1
clone size: few
J gene: TRBJ1-2
D gene: .
CDR3 protein: CASSEGTRLGYTF
CDR3 DNA: TGTGCCAGCAGTGAAGGGACTCGGCTTGGCTACACCTTC

V gene: TRBV19
clone size: .
J gene: TRBJ2-2
D gene: .
CDR3 protein: CASSRGTPPGELFF
CDR3 DNA: TGTGCCAGTAGTAGGGGGACCCCCCCCGGGGAGCTGTTTTTT

V gene: TRBV28
clone size: many
J gene: TRBJ2-4
D gene: .
CDR3 protein: CASSSGTGSRSEMAKNIQYF
CDR3 DNA: TGTGCCAGCAGTTCCGGGACCGGTTCTAGGTCGGAAATGGCCAAAAACATTCAGTACTTC

V gene: TRBV10-3
clone size: .
J gene: TRBJ1-1
D gene: .
CDR3 protein: CAIRWGQGTEAFF
CDR3 DNA: TGTGCCATCAGGTGGGGACAAGGCACTGAAGCTTTCTTT

V gene: TRBV10-3
clone size: .
J gene: TRBJ2-7
D gene: .
CDR3 protein: CAIRPPGRPDYEQYF
CDR3 DNA: TGTGCCATCAGACCACCGGGACGGCCAGACTACGAGCAGTACTTC

V gene: TRBV28
clone size: many
J gene: TRBJ2-5
D gene: .
CDR3 protein: CASMGAGQETQYF
CDR3 DNA: TGTGCCAGCATGGGGGCGGGGCAAGAGACCCAGTACTTC

V gene: TRBV12-3/TRBV12-4
clone size: many
J gene: TRBJ2-7
D gene: .
CDR3 protein: CASSLTQGPYEQYF
CDR3 DNA: TGTGCCAGCAGCCTCACTCAGGGACCCTACGAGCAGTACTTC

V gene: TRBV24-1
clone size: .
J gene: TRBJ2-1
D gene: TRBD2
CDR3 protein: CATSDPIAGGRTYNEQFF
CDR3 DNA: TGTGCCACCAGTGATCCCATAGCGGGAGGTCGGACCTACAATGAGCAGTTCTTC

V gene: TRBV4-1
clone size: .
J gene: TRBJ2-1
D gene: .
CDR3 protein: CASSHLEGGGNEQFF
CDR3 DNA: TGCGCCAGCAGCCATTTGGAGGGAGGGGGCAATGAGCAGTTCTTC

V gene: TRBV5-1
clone size: .
J gene: TRBJ2-3
D gene: .
CDR3 protein: CASSLGGLVSGDTQYF
CDR3 DNA: TGCGCCAGCAGCTTGGGAGGTCTCGTCAGCGGAGATACGCAGTATTTT

V gene: TRBV11-2
clone size: many
J gene: TRBJ1-2
D gene: .
CDR3 protein: CASSLDRGDGYTF
CDR3 DNA: TGTGCCAGCAGCTTAGACAGGGGCGATGGCTACACCTTC

V gene: TRBV3-1
clone size: .
J gene: TRBJ2-3
D gene: .
CDR3 protein: CASSPSLSPIDTQYF
CDR3 DNA: TGTGCCAGCAGCCCTTCTCTCTCCCCCATAGATACGCAGTATTTT